Below are 19 T cell receptor beta chains sequenced from a single sample in a study of shared clonotypes between healthy human individuals. Produced via immunoSEQ multiplex PCR; TCRdb's table is partial and in-frame only. The table lists roughly 1.5 million clones, under 99% of them singletons, with about 0.4% in the top ten. Sequencing was carried out using naive CD4+ T cells sorted from blood. Subset: CD45RA+ positively selected. The receptor source for this set is a man aged 30 to 45 in good health.

Turning to this clone: One end of the junction does not line up with germline, which may come from a read error. The chain has TRBV5-1 and TRBJ2-5, with 8 bases aligning to TRBD1. The CDR3 contains 18 residues. Germline V gene data show CDR1 as SGHRS and CDR2 as YFSETQ. The CDR3 sequence is CASRLVGRDRTYQETQYF. CDR3 nucleotide sequence: TGCGCCAGCAGGTTGGTTGGAAGGGACAGGACGTACCAAGAGACCCAGTACTTC.

This clone was picked up one time. The V call is TRBV18, the J call TRBJ2-7; maybe TRBD2 (5 bases). This CDR3 spans 15 amino acids. Germline V gene sequence: CDR1 KGHSH, CDR2 LQKENI. V gave up 1 base and J gave up 0 bases, with 10 bases separating them. In DNA, the CDR3 is TGTGCCAGCTCACCACATGAGGGATTCTCCTACGAGCAGTACTTC. Translating it yields CASSPHEGFSYEQYF.

The rearrangement joins TRBV6-5 to TRBJ1-1, with TRBD1 matching 7 bases. Germline V lookup: CDR1 MNHEY, CDR2 SVGAGI. The CDR3 extends over 14 amino acids. Unmatched junction bases numbered 9, after V lost 0 bases and J lost 11 bases. CDR3 coding DNA: TGTGCCAGCAGTTACTCGACCCCGACAGGGTTGGCTTTCTTT. This codes for CASSYSTPTGLAFF.

CDR3 residues: CASNLAKHGDTQYF. The CDR3 DNA reads TGCGCCAGCAACCTAGCGAAGCATGGGGATACGCAGTATTTT. The chain recombines TRBV10-2 with TRBJ2-3; weak D call: TRBD2 (6 bases). Germline V gene data show CDR1 as WSHSY and CDR2 as SAAADI. Trimming cost V 7 bases and J 6 bases, with 17 bases left between them. The CDR3 is 14 residues long.

This chain uses TRBV9 with TRBJ1-4, with D hard to call. CDR1 is SGDLS, CDR2 YYNGEE, per germline. Between the trimmed V and J ends, which lost 3 bases and 8 bases, there was a span of 11 bases. This CDR3 is built from 13 residues. The CDR3 DNA reads as TGTGCCAGCAGCGCACCAGAATACGAAAAACTGTTTTTT. Translation: CASSAPEYEKLFF.

The chain recombines TRBV7-8 with TRBJ2-5, with D perhaps being TRBD1 or TRBD2 (5 bases each). Germline CDR1 SGHVS, CDR2 FQNEAQ. This CDR3 has 15 residues. V dropped 1 base and J dropped 0 bases, with 9 bases sitting between them. In DNA, the CDR3 is TGTGCCAGCAGCTTAGACGGGACCTACCAAGAGACCCAGTACTTC. Its protein product is CASSLDGTYQETQYF.

V and J are TRBV19 and TRBJ2-5, with TRBD2 identical over 10 bases. V dropped 3 bases and J dropped 4; count of bases not matched to a gene: 5. Germline V CDR1 and CDR2: LNHDA, SQIVND (reference sequence). This CDR3 has 15 amino acids. CDR3 protein: CASSILAGATETQYF. The CDR3 DNA sequence: TGTGCCAGTAGTATTCTAGCGGGAGCAACAGAGACCCAGTACTTC.

V gene TRBV10-3 combines with J gene TRBJ1-2; D might be TRBD1 (5 bases). The V end was cut by 2 bases, the J end by 1 base, with 14 bases between. CDR1 ENHRY and CDR2 SYGVKD come from the germline V gene. This CDR3 is 16 amino acids long. CDR3 coding DNA: TGTGCCATCAGTGAGCGGGTAGACAGCCTTAACTATGGCTACACCTTC. This encodes CAISERVDSLNYGYTF.

The J gene is TRBJ1-2, the V gene TRBV5-1, with 8 nucleotides matching TRBD1. CDR3 size: 13 residues. After removal of 4 bases from V and 5 bases from J, the junction contained 4 bases not matched to a gene. Germline V gene data show CDR1 as SGHRS and CDR2 as YFSETQ. CDR3 in DNA: TGCGCCAGCAGCCGTGGACAGGGTTATGGCTACACCTTC. Translation gives CASSRGQGYGYTF.

A single count supports this clone. The chain has TRBV29-1 and TRBJ1-5, with TRBD1 identical over 7 bases. CDR1 is SQVTM and CDR2 is ANQGSEA in the germline V gene. The CDR3 is made up of 13 amino acids. Trimming at V came to 5 bases and at J to 8 bases, leaving 9 bases not matched to a gene. The CDR3 region is CSVSTGTTEPQHF. The CDR3 DNA sequence: TGCAGCGTTTCGACAGGGACCACGGAGCCCCAGCATTTT.

The chain's CDR3 is CASSVRYSNQPQHF. The CDR3 nucleotides read TGTGCCAGCAGCGTTAGGTATAGCAATCAGCCCCAGCATTTT. The chain is built from TRBV16 and TRBJ1-5; D not resolved. V lost 5 bases and J 0 bases, leaving 8 bases between the germline ends. CDR3 size: 14 residues. Germline V gene lookup returns CDR1 KGHSY and CDR2 FQNENV.

This clone occurred once. The rearrangement joins TRBV28 to TRBJ2-6; tentative D call: TRBD1 (6 bases). Trimming took 6 bases from V and 4 from J, leaving 13 bases between them. CDR1 and CDR2 from the germline V gene are MDHEN and SYDVKM. The CDR3 is 15 residues long. The CDR3 nucleotides are TGTGCCAGCAGCCCACAGGGATTCGGGGCCAACGTCCTGACTTTC. Its translation: CASSPQGFGANVLTF.

The rearrangement links TRBV7-9 to TRBJ2-7, with D hard to call. This CDR3 has 14 amino acids. Germline V gene data show CDR1 as SEHNR and CDR2 as FQNEAQ (reference sequence). Deletions cut 4 bases from V and 6 bases from J, with 16 bases between. CDR3 residues: CASSSVAGPFEQYF. The CDR3 bases are TGTGCCAGCAGCTCGGTAGCCGGTCCCTTCGAGCAGTACTTC.

The genes are TRBV15 and TRBJ2-1, with 9 positions matching TRBD2. The germline V gene has CDR1 LNHNV and CDR2 YYDKDF (reference sequence). V trimming: 1 base; J trimming: 7 bases; junction bases outside the gene matches: 8. This CDR3 has 16 residues. The CDR3 DNA reads as TGTGCCACCAGCAGAGCCCCTAGCGGGACGTGGAATGAGCAGTTCTTC. Protein sequence: CATSRAPSGTWNEQFF.

The chain has TRBV2 and TRBJ1-2; D might be TRBD1 (5 bases). Germline V gene lookup returns CDR1 SNHLY and CDR2 FYNNEI. The CDR3 covers 16 residues. With 6 bases removed from V and 0 bases from J, the gap between germline ends came to 17 bases. CDR3: CASRSGTSRANYGYTF. DNA of the CDR3: TGTGCCAGCAGATCCGGGACGTCCAGAGCTAACTATGGCTACACCTTC.

CDR3 DNA sequence: TGTGCCAGCTCAAGGGACAGTTTATACGAGCAGTACTTC. This codes for CASSRDSLYEQYF. The J gene is TRBJ2-7, the V gene TRBV18, with TRBD1 identical over 7 bases. The CDR3 is 13 residues long. Losses at the gene ends were 5 bases for V and 4 bases for J; bases not matched to a gene: 5. Germline-derived CDR1 and CDR2 are KGHSH and LQKENI.

V and J are TRBV7-9 and TRBJ2-7; the D gene is possibly TRBD1 (6 bases). CDR1 and CDR2 (germline): SEHNR, FQNEAQ (reference sequence). This CDR3 region has 18 residues. The germline V and J ends were trimmed by 3 bases and 5 bases, with 26 bases remaining between them. CDR3 in DNA: TGTGCCAGCAGCTTTGGTCCACTCGCTAGACAGGCTCGGCACGAGCAGTACTTC. The encoded protein is CASSFGPLARQARHEQYF.

The gene calls are TRBV2 and TRBJ2-7; TRBD1 matches 7 bases. Trimming removed 7 bases from V and 0 bases from J; junction bases left unmatched: 3. The germline gives CDR1 SNHLY, CDR2 FYNNEI. The CDR3 consists of 13 residues. CDR3: CASKGASSYEQYF. The DNA of the CDR3 is TGTGCCAGCAAGGGGGCGAGCTCCTACGAGCAGTACTTC.

This rearrangement joins TRBV28 to TRBJ1-2; D gene uncertain. Trimming removed 3 bases from V and 7 bases from J, with 12 bases in between. The CDR3 covers 13 residues. In germline, CDR1 is MDHEN, CDR2 SYDVKM. This CDR3 is CASSFGITGGYTF. DNA for the CDR3: TGTGCCAGCAGTTTTGGGATTACGGGTGGCTACACCTTC.